This T cell receptor beta chain was found in a study of vaccination effects on CD4 cells after COVID-19 (dated by TCRdb to the early 2020s). Study-level background: Each participant got two doses of an mRNA SARS-CoV-2 vaccine, either BNT162b2 or mRNA-1273. The study compared SARS-CoV-2 spike-specific CD4+ TCR repertoires before and after mRNA vaccination in COVID-19 convalescent patients and infection-naive vaccine recipients. Altogether, around 11 COVID-19 convalescent patients and a few SARS-CoV-2-naive healthy vaccine recipients made up the full study. In the study, cultures from other donors were sequenced using the Oncomine TCR Beta short-read assay on an Illumina iSeq 100. What the work shows at the level of the full study, not this receptor alone: Marked clonal contraction was observed in both infection-induced and vaccine-induced clones at late post-vaccination timepoints, consistent with waning T cell responses. Only a small number of convalescent patients were included, and no early post-infection timepoints were available, which limited the study. Among healthy vaccine recipients, nearly all vaccine-induced clones were SARS-CoV-2 mono-reactive, and only 1 of 255 was cross-reactive with common cold coronaviruses.

Libraries were constructed by the immunoSEQ multiplex PCR assay. DNA from the cultured, isolated CD4+ T cells was subjected to TCR beta CDR3 sequencing. As for the authors' bioinformatics: Non-productive TCR sequences were removed and reads were trimmed to the CDR3 region, keeping CDR3s of at least 7 amino acids. Antigen-specific clonotypes were identified with the MANAFEST web app by comparing expansion in peptide wells against reference cultures. For clones to be considered positive, expansion at FDR<0.05 versus reference and all other wells, an odds ratio above 5, and a frequency above 0.1% in two replicate wells were required. A clonotype was called cross-reactive if it was significantly expanded both in SARS-CoV-2 spike wells and in at least one common cold coronavirus spike condition. CDR3 similarity was assessed by Levenshtein distance using the stringdist R package, and unrooted trees were constructed with ape in R 3.6.1. The table comes from immuneACCESS by way of TCRdb, which keeps in-frame sequences with V and J called. Part of the clones is missing from these tables; in studies checked, under half for an unresolved V gene and the rest for unknown reasons. The V and J calls and the clone size are those of that table, but D and trimming were determined from the DNA. For this sample there are 65,000 or so clones; approximately 76% appear just once. The biggest ten clones account for 2.8% of the sample.

As for this clone: The target of this receptor is not known. No base-level quality is on record; no much larger clone is a single base apart.

In the ViraFEST assay, PBMC were stimulated with viral peptide pools, and antigen-specific CD4+ T cell clonotypes were then identified by expansion using TCR sequencing. After approximately eleven days of culture, CD4+ T cells were isolated with the EasySep CD4+ T cell isolation kit. Healthy vaccine recipients had no prior SARS-CoV-2 infection, confirmed by negative nucleocapsid antibodies before and after vaccination. Some 2 million PBMC per well were cultured in IMDM with approximately 5% human AB serum, 9 to 10 IU/ml IL-2 and gentamicin, plus 10 ug/ml peptides. Half of the culture medium was replaced with fresh IL-2-containing medium on days 3 and 7. Unless noted otherwise, every peptide stimulation condition was grown in triplicate wells. Using Ficoll-Paque Plus gradient centrifugation, PBMC were separated from whole blood and then either used fresh or cryopreserved at -140C. The spike proteins of SARS-CoV-2 and of the common cold coronaviruses HCoV-NL63, HCoV-OC43 and HCoV-229E were spanned by overlapping peptide pools. The QIAamp micro DNA kit was used to extract genomic DNA from the cultured CD4+ T cells.

V is cut back by 2 bases and J by 1 base, with 2 bases in the junction unmatched. The CDR3 starts with the cysteine, ends with the phenylalanine, and has 15 residues. Left in the record is the CDR3 DNA by itself, 45 bases read in frame from the first base. CDR1 and CDR2 are read off the germline V gene as SGDLS and YYNGEE. Sequences were derived from CD4+ T cells from PBMCs cultured with HCoV-NL63 spike peptides, sampled before COVID-19 vaccination. Explained via the paper, the cell subset or site label denotes: HCoV-NL63 spike overlapping peptide pool stimulation. The rearranged segments are TRBV9 and TRBJ1-2; 10 bases in the junction line up with TRBD1. This clonotype was obtained from a human donor who received a COVID-19 vaccine. The sequence in DNA is TGTGCCAGCAGCGTGGGGGACAGGGGTAACTATGGCTACACCTTC. Its protein product is CASSVGDRGNYGYTF.